This T cell receptor (beta chain) is drawn from a study of Ad26.COV2.S vaccination and SARS-CoV-2 variants. Across the whole study: Donor was one of the participants in the Ad26.COV2.S arm of the COV1001 trial.

The study's findings and limits: Vaccinees and placebo recipients showed similar non-spike TCR breadth. Substantial breadth was reported for post-vaccination spike-specific CD8+ and CD4+ T cells.

A note on this clone: The antigen remains unidentified.

Per the germline V gene, CDR1 is SGHRS and CDR2 is YFSETQ. This CDR3 is built from 14 residues. V lost 4 bases and J 4 bases, leaving 13 bases between the germline ends. Measured with immunoSEQ multiplex PCR; TCRdb has only the in-frame clones, and not every one. The sample has roughly 700,000 clones; roughly 90% are singletons. Treatment here: around 19 received Ad26.COV2.S at low or high dose, single or two shots; about 5 received placebo; per-sample allocation not given. Sample collection was performed on day 63 after the first vaccine or placebo injection. An Ad26 vector expressing Wuhan-strain SARS-CoV-2 spike served as the vaccine.

This chain links TRBV5-1 with TRBJ2-3; D not certain. This specimen was peripheral blood, taken in a trial of Ad26.COV2.S vaccine versus placebo. The source of this sequence is a person aged 18-60 years who received the Ad26.COV2.S COVID-19 vaccine or a placebo. CDR3 bases: TGCGCCAGCAGCCCCTCCCCCGGGTCAGATACGCAGTATTTT. This encodes CASSPSPGSDTQYF.